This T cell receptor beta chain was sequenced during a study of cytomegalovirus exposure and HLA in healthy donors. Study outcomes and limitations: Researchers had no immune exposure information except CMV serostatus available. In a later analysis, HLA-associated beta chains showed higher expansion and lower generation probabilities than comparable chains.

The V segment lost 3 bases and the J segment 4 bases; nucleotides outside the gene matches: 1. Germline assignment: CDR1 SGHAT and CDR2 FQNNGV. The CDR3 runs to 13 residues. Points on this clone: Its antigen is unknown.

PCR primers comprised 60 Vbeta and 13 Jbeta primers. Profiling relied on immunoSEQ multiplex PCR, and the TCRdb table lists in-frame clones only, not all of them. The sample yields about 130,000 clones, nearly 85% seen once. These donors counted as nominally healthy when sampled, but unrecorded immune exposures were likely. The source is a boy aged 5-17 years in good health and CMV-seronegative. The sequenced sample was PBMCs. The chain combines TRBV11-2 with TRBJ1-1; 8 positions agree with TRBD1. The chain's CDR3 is CASSFGQGTEAFF. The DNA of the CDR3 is TGTGCCAGCAGCTTTGGACAGGGCACTGAAGCTTTCTTT.